A selection of T cell receptor beta chains follows, all from one sample in a study of CD8 T cells in ankylosing spondylitis. TCRdb reprocessed the 5' RACE reads via MiXCR and lists one record per CDR3 protein. The sample holds approximately 550,000 distinct CDR3 sequences; approximately 11% are singletons and the top ten take around 7%. Source material: blood, either unsorted or a sorted T cell fraction (not recorded which). These receptors were taken from a male donor with ankylosing spondylitis. Each CDR3 is given with its conserved first and last residue. A D gene is named only where the DNA matches it firmly. Clone size is given for some rows only: seen once, a few or many times, or a class if the clone is expanded.

V gene,clone size,D gene,J gene,CDR3 DNA,CDR3 protein
TRBV24-1,few,-,TRBJ2-3,TGTGCCACCAGTCCGGACGTCTCGGCAGATACGCAGTATTTT,CATSPDVSADTQYF
TRBV7-2,-,-,TRBJ2-1,TGTGCCAGCAGCCACTCGCCTAGCTATGAGCAGTTCTTC,CASSHSPSYEQFF
TRBV12-3/TRBV12-4,few,-,TRBJ1-2,TGTGCCAGCAGTTTTGGGTGGAGGCCCTATGGCTACACCTTC,CASSFGWRPYGYTF
TRBV10-3,-,-,TRBJ1-1,TGTGCCATCAGTCCCCAGGCAGGGACATTCGATACTGAAGCTTTCTTT,CAISPQAGTFDTEAFF
TRBV10-3,few,-,TRBJ1-5,TGTGCCATCAGTGAGTCAGTGGGGTATAGCAATCAGCCCCAGCATTTT,CAISESVGYSNQPQHF
TRBV5-6,-,TRBD2,TRBJ2-1,TGTGCCAGCAGCGCCGGGACTAACTCCTACAATGAGCAGTTCTTC,CASSAGTNSYNEQFF
TRBV24-1,-,-,TRBJ2-3,TGTGCCACCAGTGATTTGTCGGATTCGACGGATACGCAGTATTTT,CATSDLSDSTDTQYF
TRBV4-1,-,-,TRBJ1-2,TGCGCCAGCAGCCAAGATCTGGTCGATGGCTACACCTTC,CASSQDLVDGYTF
TRBV5-1,few,TRBD1,TRBJ1-4,TGCGCCAGCAGCTTTATGACAGGGGGCGGTGAAAAACTGTTTTTT,CASSFMTGGGEKLFF
TRBV5-1,few,-,TRBJ2-2,TGCGCCAGCAGCGCCCGCACGTTAGGACCCGGGGAGCTGTTTTTT,CASSARTLGPGELFF
TRBV6-1,-,-,TRBJ1-1,TGTGCCAGCAGTGAATATTGGCCAGGGGACGGGAACACTGAAGCTTTCTTT,CASSEYWPGDGNTEAFF
TRBV29-1,many,-,TRBJ1-1,TGCAGCGTTGAAGGTCACCTCAGCACTGAAGCTTTCTTT,CSVEGHLSTEAFF
TRBV2,few,-,TRBJ1-4,TGTGCCAGCATGGCAGCCAGAGAAGAAAAACTGTTTTTT,CASMAAREEKLFF
TRBV6-1,-,TRBD1,TRBJ1-5,TGTGCCAGCAGGGCCGGGACAGGGAGAGGATGGCAGCCCCAGCATTTT,CASRAGTGRGWQPQHF
TRBV12-3/TRBV12-4,-,-,TRBJ1-1,TGTGCCAGCACCCTTTTGGGGACTGAAGCTTTCTTT,CASTLLGTEAFF
TRBV7-9,-,TRBD2,TRBJ2-3,TGTGCCAGCGAGGGACTAGATACAGATACGCAGTATTTT,CASEGLDTDTQYF
TRBV2,few,-,TRBJ2-1,TGTGCCAGCAGTGCGAATAGCTTGATAGCATACAATGAGCAGTTCTTC,CASSANSLIAYNEQFF
TRBV10-1,-,TRBD2,TRBJ2-2,TGCGCCAGCAGTGCTAGCGGGAGTCCCCCCGGGGAGCTGTTTTTT,CASSASGSPPGELFF
TRBV5-1,many,-,TRBJ1-1,TGCGCCAGCAGCTTCGGTGGCCTCAACACTGAAGCTTTCTTT,CASSFGGLNTEAFF
TRBV29-1,-,TRBD1,TRBJ2-1,TGCAGCGTTGAAGCCGGGCAGGGGGTGAGGGAGCAGTTCTTC,CSVEAGQGVREQFF
TRBV2,few,-,TRBJ1-5,TGTGCCAGCAGCTGGACAGTTGATAGCAATCAGCCCCAGCATTTT,CASSWTVDSNQPQHF
TRBV24-1,many,TRBD2,TRBJ2-3,TGTGCCACCAGTGACCCGCGGGAGGCCGCAGATACGCAGTATTTT,CATSDPREAADTQYF
TRBV7-9,-,TRBD2,TRBJ2-3,TGTGCCAGCAGTATAGGAGCGGGATTAGGCTCTGATACGCAGTATTTT,CASSIGAGLGSDTQYF
TRBV4-1,-,TRBD2,TRBJ2-2,TGCGCCAGCAGCCAACCTAGCGGGAGGCGCACCGGGGAGCTGTTTTTT,CASSQPSGRRTGELFF
TRBV5-4,-,-,TRBJ2-2,TGTGCCAGCAGCCGTACCGGGACCCGCCCCAACACCGGGGAGCTGTTTTTT,CASSRTGTRPNTGELFF
TRBV27,few,TRBD2,TRBJ2-1,TGTGCCAGCAGTTTGATTGCGGGAGGGTTTTACAATGAGCAGTTCTTC,CASSLIAGGFYNEQFF
TRBV27,few,TRBD1,TRBJ2-7,TGTGCCAGCAGTTTAGAGGGACAGGCCTTCTACGAGCAGTACTTC,CASSLEGQAFYEQYF
TRBV4-1,few,-,TRBJ1-4,TGCGCCAGCAGCCAACTCCGGACGGGGACTGATGAAAAACTGTTTTTT,CASSQLRTGTDEKLFF
TRBV6-1,few,-,TRBJ2-5,TGTGCCAGCATGCGGGAACACTTTTATCAAGAGACCCAGTACTTC,CASMREHFYQETQYF
TRBV3-1,few,-,TRBJ2-3,TGTGCCAGCAGCCAAGAACTTCCCCCCGATACGCAGTATTTT,CASSQELPPDTQYF
TRBV10-1,few,TRBD2,TRBJ2-1,TGCGCCAGCAGTGAGTCGAGCGGGAGGGGGCAGTTCTTC,CASSESSGRGQFF
TRBV6-1,-,-,TRBJ1-1,TGTGCCAGCAGTGAATTAGGACGCCGATTGACTGAAGCTTTCTTT,CASSELGRRLTEAFF
TRBV20-1,-,TRBD1,TRBJ2-7,TGCAGTGCAGAGGACAGGGCCTCCTACGAGCAGTACTTC,CSAEDRASYEQYF
TRBV6-1,many,-,TRBJ2-1,TGTGCCACCTCGGGACTCCCTAATGAGCAGTTCTTC,CATSGLPNEQFF
TRBV12-3/TRBV12-4,-,TRBD2,TRBJ2-3,TGTGCCAGCAGTCGGACTAGCGGGAGTCCCACAGATACGCAGTATTTT,CASSRTSGSPTDTQYF
TRBV27,few,TRBD2,TRBJ2-3,TGTGCCACCCCCCCCGAACTAGCGGGCAGCACAGATACGCAGTATTTT,CATPPELAGSTDTQYF
TRBV4-2,-,-,TRBJ2-4,TGTGCCAGCAGCCAAGATAACAGGGGCGGGGGAAACATTCAGTACTTC,CASSQDNRGGGNIQYF
TRBV3-1,many,-,TRBJ2-7,TGTGCCAGCAGCTTAAGCTACGAGCAGTACTTC,CASSLSYEQYF
TRBV6-5,-,TRBD1,TRBJ1-1,TGTGCCAGCAGTTACTCGGGGGCAGGGGGCTATGCTTTCTTT,CASSYSGAGGYAFF
TRBV7-6,-,-,TRBJ2-2,TGTGCCAGCAGCTTAGCGCCGAGGTCCGGGGAGCTGTTTTTT,CASSLAPRSGELFF